One and the same sample provided the 16 T cell receptor beta chains below, sequenced in a study of Ad26.COV2.S vaccination and SARS-CoV-2 variants. Sequencing used immunoSEQ multiplex PCR; TCRdb keeps in-frame clones, though not all of them. The repertoire has about 260,000 clones, around 88% of them found once; the top ten carry 2.9%. Noted treatment: 19 received Ad26.COV2.S at low or high dose, single or two shots; about 5 received placebo; per-sample allocation not given. The investigators took samples on day 63 after the first vaccine or placebo injection. The starting material was peripheral blood, obtained in a trial of Ad26.COV2.S vaccine versus placebo. Every receptor here comes from a person aged 18 to 59 who received the Ad26.COV2.S COVID-19 vaccine or a placebo.

The chain is built from TRBV18 and TRBJ1-3; D is ambiguous. V lost 2 bases and J 0 bases, leaving 14 bases between the germline ends. Germline assignment: CDR1 KGHSH and CDR2 LQKENI. The CDR3 totals 17 residues. CDR3 coding DNA: TGTGCCAGCTCACCAAATTCCTTGCGCCGCTCTGGAAACACCATATATTTT. Amino acids: CASSPNSLRRSGNTIYF.

This chain joins TRBV4-3 and TRBJ2-1; D is unclear. The V end lost 2 bases, the J end lost 9 bases, and 8 bases lay between the germline ends. Germline V gives CDR1 LGHNA, CDR2 YSLEER. CDR3 size: 12 residues. This CDR3 is CASSQNSGEQFF. In DNA, the CDR3 is TGCGCCAGCAGCCAAAATTCGGGTGAGCAGTTCTTC.

This chain joins TRBV6-2 or TRBV6-3 and TRBJ2-1; tentative D call: TRBD1 (6 bases). The germline V gene encodes CDR1 MNHEY and CDR2 SVGEGT. Trimming shortened V by 6 bases and J by 7 bases, and 25 bases separated the two germline ends. This CDR3 is 17 amino acids long. This CDR3 reads CASSPLGMTGVRNEQFF. CDR3 bases: TGTGCCAGCAGCCCCCTCGGGATGACAGGTGTTCGAAATGAGCAGTTCTTC.

This chain links TRBV14 with TRBJ2-7; the D call may be TRBD1 or TRBD2 (5 bases each). The CDR3 spans 15 residues. Trimming stripped 0 bases from V and 4 bases from J, with 13 bases between. Per germline, CDR1 SGHDN and CDR2 FVKESK. The CDR3 DNA is TGTGCCAGCAGCCAAGACTGGGGCAGGAGGTACGAGCAGTACTTC. Translated: CASSQDWGRRYEQYF.

This chain uses TRBV5-1 with TRBJ2-1; D perhaps matches TRBD1 (5 bases). This CDR3 has 14 amino acids. The ends were cut back, 4 bases at V and 10 bases at J, with 18 bases in the middle. Germline V CDR1 and CDR2: SGHRS, YFSETQ. CDR3 amino acids: CASSRPLERQEQFF. The CDR3 region has the DNA TGCGCCAGCAGCCGGCCCCTAGAGCGACAGGAGCAGTTCTTC.

The rearrangement uses TRBV30 and TRBJ1-2, with TRBD1 identical over 7 bases. Losses at the gene ends were 7 bases for V and 6 bases for J; bases not matched to a gene: 11. This CDR3 has 13 amino acids. Germline V gene data show CDR1 as GTSNPN and CDR2 as SVGIG (reference sequence). The CDR3 DNA reads TGTGCCTCCCCCGCGTTGACAGGGCATGGCTACACCTTC. It codes for CASPALTGHGYTF.

This clone was detected only once. This chain connects TRBV19 to TRBJ2-7; 8 bases fit TRBD1. This CDR3 is built from 14 residues. Germline V gene data show CDR1 as LNHDA and CDR2 as SQIVND (reference sequence). J lost 2 bases, V lost 6 bases, and 6 bases had no gene match. CDR3 bases: TGTGCCAGTAGCCCCCAGGGGGCGCCCTACGAGCAGTACTTC. It yields the protein CASSPQGAPYEQYF.

The chain has TRBV6-2 or TRBV6-3 and TRBJ2-1; D ambiguous. V was cut by 2 bases and J by 9 bases, with 8 bases left in between. The CDR3 loop spans 12 amino acids. Germline V gives CDR1 MNHEY, CDR2 SVGEGT. CDR3 in amino acids: CASSYISREQFF. For the CDR3, the DNA is TGTGCCAGCAGTTACATATCTCGTGAGCAGTTCTTC.

The chain recombines TRBV7-2 with TRBJ2-1; 9 bases map to TRBD2. With 2 bases clipped from V and 9 bases from J, the junction kept 5 bases outside the gene matches. Germline CDR1 and CDR2: SGHTA and FQGNSA. The CDR3 extends over 14 amino acids. CDR3 protein: CASSLKRGEGEQFF. The CDR3 coding sequence is TGTGCCAGCAGCTTAAAGCGGGGGGAAGGTGAGCAGTTCTTC.

J is TRBJ2-6 and V is TRBV21-1. TRBV21-1 is designated a pseudogene. This CDR3 spans 18 amino acids. CDR3 in amino acids: CASSKADGVRTGANVLTF. Here the CDR3 DNA reads TGTGCTAGCAGCAAAGCGGATGGGGTACGGACTGGGGCCAACGTCCTGACTTTC.

The V and J genes are TRBV2 and TRBJ2-2; D is perhaps TRBD1 (5 bases). Trimming cost V 7 bases and J 6 bases, with 15 bases left between them. The CDR3 length is 14 residues. Germline V CDR1 and CDR2: SNHLY, FYNNEI. CDR3 protein: CASKSQVQSGELFF. In DNA, the CDR3 is TGTGCCAGCAAGTCACAGGTGCAATCCGGGGAGCTGTTTTTT.

V gene TRBV10-3 combines with J gene TRBJ2-2; no firm D call. This CDR3 region has 16 residues. Germline V gene lookup returns CDR1 ENHRY and CDR2 SYGVKD. The V end was cut by 10 bases, the J end by 3 bases, with 21 bases between. The DNA for the CDR3 is TGTGCCACCACCGGAGTAGGAAATCGGTACACCGGGGAGCTGTTTTTT. Translated: CATTGVGNRYTGELFF.

This clone showed up just once. Written as DNA, the CDR3 is TGCGCCAGCAGCCGCGGGACGGGATTCGGGGAGCTGTTTTTT. Protein product: CASSRGTGFGELFF. The chain links TRBV4-3 to TRBJ2-2, with D tentatively TRBD2 (6 bases). V was clipped by 4 bases and J by 7 bases, with 13 bases between them. The CDR3 is 14 residues long. Germline V gives CDR1 LGHNA, CDR2 YSLEER.

This clone was seen once. The genes are TRBV7-3 and TRBJ1-6, with 9 bases aligning to TRBD1. The CDR3 has 15 amino acids. The germline V gene encodes CDR1 SGHTA and CDR2 FQGTGA. V lost 5 bases and J lost 6; bases outside the gene matches: 5. The CDR3 spells CASSLSGQGNSPLHF. The CDR3 DNA follows: TGTGCCAGCAGCCTTTCGGGACAGGGTAATTCACCCCTCCACTTT.

This clone showed up just a few times. The chain carries TRBV6-5 and TRBJ1-4; 7 nucleotides match TRBD1. The germline CDR1 and CDR2 sequences are MNHEY and SVGAGI. The CDR3 contains 14 residues. J lost 7 bases, V lost 5 bases, and 7 bases had no gene match. This chain's CDR3 is CASSRQGESEKLFF. In DNA, the CDR3 is TGTGCCAGCAGTAGACAGGGAGAGAGTGAAAAACTGTTTTTT.

The gene calls are TRBV11-1 and TRBJ1-2; 7 bases map to TRBD1. J lost 5 bases, V lost 1 base, and 7 bases had no gene match. In germline, CDR1 is SGHAT, CDR2 FQDESV (reference sequence). The CDR3 extends over 15 amino acids. The DNA for the CDR3 is TGTGCCAGCAGCTTAGGACCGGACAGGAGATATGGCTACACCTTC. Its translation: CASSLGPDRRYGYTF.